This TCR beta chain was profiled in a study of Ad26.COV2.S vaccination and SARS-CoV-2 variants. Study at large: Dosing was one shot or two shots 56 days apart.

Generated by immunoSEQ multiplex PCR, the TCRdb table keeps only in-frame clones and is missing some. This table holds some 370,000 clones, about four fifths found once. Study outcomes and limitations: Substantial breadth was reported for post-vaccination spike-specific CD8+ and CD4+ T cells.

Points on this clone: As yet, its antigen is unknown.

Treatment of the sample: roughly 20 received Ad26.COV2.S at low or high dose, single or two shots; roughly five received placebo; per-sample allocation not given. Sampling was performed 63 days after the first vaccine or placebo injection. The CDR3 is made up of 14 amino acids. Per the germline V gene, CDR1 is MNHEY and CDR2 is SVGAGI. The ends were cut back, 4 bases at V and 5 bases at J, with 15 bases in the middle. This clonotype was sampled from a person aged 18-65 years who received the Ad26.COV2.S COVID-19 vaccine or a placebo. The chain carries TRBV6-5 and TRBJ2-7; a possible D gene is TRBD1 (6 bases). The specimen was peripheral blood, collected in a trial of Ad26.COV2.S vaccine versus placebo. The CDR3 sequence is CASSLGQQGNEQYF. CDR3 nucleotides: TGTGCCAGCAGTTTGGGCCAACAGGGAAACGAGCAGTACTTC.